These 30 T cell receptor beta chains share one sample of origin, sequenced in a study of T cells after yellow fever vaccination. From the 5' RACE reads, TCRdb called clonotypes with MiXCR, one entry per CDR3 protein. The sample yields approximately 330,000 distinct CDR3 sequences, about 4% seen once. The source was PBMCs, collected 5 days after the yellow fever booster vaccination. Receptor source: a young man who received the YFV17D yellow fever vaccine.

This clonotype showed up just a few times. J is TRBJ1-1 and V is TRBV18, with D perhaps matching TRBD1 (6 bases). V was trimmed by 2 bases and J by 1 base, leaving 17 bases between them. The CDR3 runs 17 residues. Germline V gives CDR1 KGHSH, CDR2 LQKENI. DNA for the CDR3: TGTGCCAGCTCACCAAGGGAAGGACAGCCAACGAACACTGAAGCTTTCTTT. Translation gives CASSPREGQPTNTEAFF.

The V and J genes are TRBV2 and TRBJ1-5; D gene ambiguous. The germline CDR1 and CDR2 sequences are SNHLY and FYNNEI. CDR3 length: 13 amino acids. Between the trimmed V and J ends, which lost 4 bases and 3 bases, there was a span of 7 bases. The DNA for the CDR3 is TGTGCCAGCAGTGGAACGAACAATCAGCCCCAGCATTTT. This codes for CASSGTNNQPQHF.

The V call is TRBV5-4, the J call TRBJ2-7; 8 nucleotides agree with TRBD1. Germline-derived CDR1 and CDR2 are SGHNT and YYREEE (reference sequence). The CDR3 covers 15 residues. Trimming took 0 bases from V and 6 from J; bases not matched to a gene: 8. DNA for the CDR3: TGTGCCAGCAGCTTGGCCGGGACGACAGGGGCCGAGCAGTACTTC. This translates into CASSLAGTTGAEQYF.

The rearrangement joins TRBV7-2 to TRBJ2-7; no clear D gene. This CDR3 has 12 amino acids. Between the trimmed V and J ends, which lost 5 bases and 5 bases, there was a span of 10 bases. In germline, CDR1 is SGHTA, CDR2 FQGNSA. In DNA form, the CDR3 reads TGTGCCAGCAGCCCGGTCCGACACGAGCAGTACTTC. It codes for CASSPVRHEQYF.

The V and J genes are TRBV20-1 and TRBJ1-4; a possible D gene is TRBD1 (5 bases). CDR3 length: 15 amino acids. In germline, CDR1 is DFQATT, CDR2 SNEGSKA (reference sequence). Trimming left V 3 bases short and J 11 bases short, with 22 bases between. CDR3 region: CSAREWVQGEGKLFF. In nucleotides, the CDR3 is TGCAGTGCTAGGGAATGGGTCCAGGGAGAGGGGAAACTGTTTTTT.

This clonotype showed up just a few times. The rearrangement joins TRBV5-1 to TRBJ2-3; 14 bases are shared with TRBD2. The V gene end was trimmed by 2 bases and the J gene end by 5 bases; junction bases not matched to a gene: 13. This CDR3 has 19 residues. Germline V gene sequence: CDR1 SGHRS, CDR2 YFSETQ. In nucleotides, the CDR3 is TGCGCCAGCAGCTTCGGGCCTTCTAGACTAGCGGGGGGGAAAGATACGCAGTATTTT. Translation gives CASSFGPSRLAGGKDTQYF. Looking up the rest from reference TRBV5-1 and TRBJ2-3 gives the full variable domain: KAGVTQTPRYLIKTRGQQVTLSCSPISGHRSVSWYQQTPGQGLQFLFEYFSETQRNKGNFPGRFSGRQFSNSRSEMNVSTLELGDSALYLCASSFGPSRLAGGKDTQYFGPGTRLTVL.

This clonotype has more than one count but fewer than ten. The CDR3 DNA reads TGCGCCAGCAGCCAAGAGGGGAGGGCGATCCCTGGGGCCAACGTCCTGACTTTC. Protein sequence: CASSQEGRAIPGANVLTF. The V call is TRBV4-3, the J call TRBJ2-6; 7 bases are a match to TRBD2. The CDR3 loop spans 18 amino acids. V trimming: 0 bases; J trimming: 2 bases; junction bases outside the gene matches: 7. Germline V CDR1 and CDR2: LGHNA, YSLEER.

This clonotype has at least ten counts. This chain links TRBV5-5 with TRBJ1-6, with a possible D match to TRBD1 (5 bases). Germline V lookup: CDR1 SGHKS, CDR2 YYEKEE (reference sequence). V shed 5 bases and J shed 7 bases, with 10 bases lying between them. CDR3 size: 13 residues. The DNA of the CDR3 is TGTGCCAGCAGGACGACAGAGAATTCACCCCTCCACTTT. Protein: CASRTTENSPLHF.

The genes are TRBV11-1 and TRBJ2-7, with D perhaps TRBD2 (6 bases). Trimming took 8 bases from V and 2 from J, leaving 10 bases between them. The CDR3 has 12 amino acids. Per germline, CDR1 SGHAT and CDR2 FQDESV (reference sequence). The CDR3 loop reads CASGPGAYEQYF. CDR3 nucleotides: TGTGCCAGCGGTCCGGGAGCCTACGAGCAGTACTTC.

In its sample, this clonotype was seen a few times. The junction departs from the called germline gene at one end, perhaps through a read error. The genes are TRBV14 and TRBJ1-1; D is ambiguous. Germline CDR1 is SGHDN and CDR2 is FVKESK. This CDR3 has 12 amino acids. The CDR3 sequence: CASSQDAWTGIF. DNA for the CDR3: TGTGCCAGCAGCCAAGACGCCTGGACGGGGATCTTT.

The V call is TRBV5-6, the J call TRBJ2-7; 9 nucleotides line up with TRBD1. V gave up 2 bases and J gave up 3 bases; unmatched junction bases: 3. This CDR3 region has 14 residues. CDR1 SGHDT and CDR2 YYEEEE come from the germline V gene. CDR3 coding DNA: TGTGCCAGCAGCTTTGACAGGGGGGGCTACGAGCAGTACGTC. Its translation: CASSFDRGGYEQYV.

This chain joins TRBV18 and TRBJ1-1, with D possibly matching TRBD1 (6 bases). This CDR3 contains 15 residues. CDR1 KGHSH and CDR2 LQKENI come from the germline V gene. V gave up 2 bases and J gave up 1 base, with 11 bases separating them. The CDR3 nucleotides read TGTGCCAGCTCACCAACGGGGACAACGAACACTGAAGCTTTCTTT. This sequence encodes CASSPTGTTNTEAFF.

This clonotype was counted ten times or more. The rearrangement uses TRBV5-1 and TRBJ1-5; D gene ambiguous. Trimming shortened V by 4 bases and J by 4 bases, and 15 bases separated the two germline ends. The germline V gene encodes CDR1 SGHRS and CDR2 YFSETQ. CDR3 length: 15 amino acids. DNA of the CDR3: TGCGCCAGCAGCCCCGACCCAGGTCCTAATCAGCCCCAGCATTTT. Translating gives CASSPDPGPNQPQHF.

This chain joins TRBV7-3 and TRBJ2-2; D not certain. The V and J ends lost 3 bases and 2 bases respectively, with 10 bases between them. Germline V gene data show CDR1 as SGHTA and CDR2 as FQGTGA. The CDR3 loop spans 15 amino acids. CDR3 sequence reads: CASSFGGYNTGELFF. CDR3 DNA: TGTGCCAGCAGCTTCGGCGGATACAACACCGGGGAGCTGTTTTTT.

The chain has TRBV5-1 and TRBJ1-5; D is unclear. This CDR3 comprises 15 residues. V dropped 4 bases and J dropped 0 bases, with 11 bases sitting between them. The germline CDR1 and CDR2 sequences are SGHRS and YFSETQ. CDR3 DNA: TGCGCCAGCAGCCAAGGAGCAGGTAGCAATCAGCCCCAGCATTTT. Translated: CASSQGAGSNQPQHF.

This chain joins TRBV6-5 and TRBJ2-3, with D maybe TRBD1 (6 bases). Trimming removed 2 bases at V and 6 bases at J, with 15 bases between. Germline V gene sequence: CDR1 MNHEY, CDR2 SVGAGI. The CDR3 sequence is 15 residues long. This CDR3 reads CASSYTDSRGDTQYF. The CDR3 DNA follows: TGTGCCAGCAGTTACACGGACTCAAGGGGGGATACGCAGTATTTT.

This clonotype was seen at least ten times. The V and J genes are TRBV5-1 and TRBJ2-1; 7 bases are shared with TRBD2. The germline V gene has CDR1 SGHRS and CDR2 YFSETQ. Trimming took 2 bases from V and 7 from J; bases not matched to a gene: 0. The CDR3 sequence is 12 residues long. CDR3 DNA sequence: TGCGCCAGCAGCTTCGGGGGGAATGAGCAGTTCTTC. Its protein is CASSFGGNEQFF.

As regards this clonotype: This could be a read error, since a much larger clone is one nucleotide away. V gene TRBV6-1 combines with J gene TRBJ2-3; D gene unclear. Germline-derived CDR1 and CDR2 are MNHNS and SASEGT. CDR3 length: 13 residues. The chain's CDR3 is CARSEMPPDTQYF. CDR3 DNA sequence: TGTGCCAGAAGTGAAATGCCCCCAGATACGCAGTATTTT.

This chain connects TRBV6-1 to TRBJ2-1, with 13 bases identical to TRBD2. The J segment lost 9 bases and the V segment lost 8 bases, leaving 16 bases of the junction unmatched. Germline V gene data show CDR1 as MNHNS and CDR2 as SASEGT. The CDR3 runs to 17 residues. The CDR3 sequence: CASVHKPPTSGGSEQFF. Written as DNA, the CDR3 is TGTGCCAGCGTACATAAACCTCCGACTAGCGGGGGGAGTGAGCAGTTCTTC.

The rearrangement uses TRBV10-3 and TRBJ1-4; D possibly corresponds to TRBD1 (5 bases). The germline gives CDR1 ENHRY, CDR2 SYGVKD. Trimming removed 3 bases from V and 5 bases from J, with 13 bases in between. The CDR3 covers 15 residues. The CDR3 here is CAISEPTETNEKLFF. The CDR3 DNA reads TGTGCCATCAGTGAACCGACAGAAACCAATGAAAAACTGTTTTTT.

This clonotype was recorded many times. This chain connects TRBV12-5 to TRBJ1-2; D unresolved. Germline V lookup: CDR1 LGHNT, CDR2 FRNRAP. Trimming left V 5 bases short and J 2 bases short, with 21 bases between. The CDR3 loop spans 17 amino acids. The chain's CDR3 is CASGPRTQPRDNYGYTF. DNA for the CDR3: TGTGCTAGTGGTCCCAGAACCCAACCCCGAGACAACTATGGCTACACCTTC.

This CDR3 is CASRPSGGVDEQFF. CDR3 sequence (DNA): TGCGCCAGCAGGCCTAGCGGGGGGGTGGATGAGCAGTTCTTC. This chain joins TRBV5-1 and TRBJ2-1; 12 nucleotides match TRBD2. Germline V CDR1 and CDR2: SGHRS, YFSETQ. This CDR3 is 14 amino acids long. V shed 5 bases, J shed 8 bases, and the junction held 5 bases outside the gene matches. Variable domain in full (rest from reference TRBV5-1 and TRBJ2-1): KAGVTQTPRYLIKTRGQQVTLSCSPISGHRSVSWYQQTPGQGLQFLFEYFSETQRNKGNFPGRFSGRQFSNSRSEMNVSTLELGDSALYLCASRPSGGVDEQFFGPGTRLTVL.

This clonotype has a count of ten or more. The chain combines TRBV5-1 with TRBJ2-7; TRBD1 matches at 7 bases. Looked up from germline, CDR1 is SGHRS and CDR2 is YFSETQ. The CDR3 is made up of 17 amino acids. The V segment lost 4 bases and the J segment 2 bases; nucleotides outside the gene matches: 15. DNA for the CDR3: TGCGCCAGCAGCCTAGTCGAGGGGACAGCCATTCCCTACGAGCAGTACTTC. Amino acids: CASSLVEGTAIPYEQYF.

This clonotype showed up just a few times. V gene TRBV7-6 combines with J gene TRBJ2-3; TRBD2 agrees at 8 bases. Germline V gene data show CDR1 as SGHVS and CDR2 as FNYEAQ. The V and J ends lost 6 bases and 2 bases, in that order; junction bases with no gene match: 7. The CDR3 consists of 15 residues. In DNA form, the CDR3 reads TGTGCCAGCAGGTCAGCGGGGGCCCACACAGATACGCAGTATTTT. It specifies CASRSAGAHTDTQYF.

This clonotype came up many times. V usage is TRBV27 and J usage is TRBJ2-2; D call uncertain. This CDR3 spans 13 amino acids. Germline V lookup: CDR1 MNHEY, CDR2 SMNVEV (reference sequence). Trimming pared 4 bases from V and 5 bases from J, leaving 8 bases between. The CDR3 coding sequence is TGTGCCAGCAGTTCTTCAACAACCGGGGAGCTGTTTTTT. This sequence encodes CASSSSTTGELFF.

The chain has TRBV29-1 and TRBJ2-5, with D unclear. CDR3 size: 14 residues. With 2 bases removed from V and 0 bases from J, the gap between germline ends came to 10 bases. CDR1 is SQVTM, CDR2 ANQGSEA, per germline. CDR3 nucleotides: TGCAGCGTTGAATCTGCCGCGTACCAAGAGACCCAGTACTTC. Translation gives CSVESAAYQETQYF.

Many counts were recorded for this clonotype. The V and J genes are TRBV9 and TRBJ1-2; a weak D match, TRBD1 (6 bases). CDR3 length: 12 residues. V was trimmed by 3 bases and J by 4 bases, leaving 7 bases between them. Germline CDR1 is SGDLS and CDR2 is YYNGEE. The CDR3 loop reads CASSGTVYGYTF. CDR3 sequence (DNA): TGTGCCAGCAGCGGGACAGTCTATGGCTACACCTTC. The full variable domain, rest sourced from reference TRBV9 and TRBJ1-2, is DSGVTQTPKHLITATGQRVTLRCSPRSGDLSVYWYQQSLDQGLQFLIQYYNGEERAKGNILERFSAQQFPDLHSELNLSSLELGDSALYFCASSGTVYGYTFGSGTRLTVV.

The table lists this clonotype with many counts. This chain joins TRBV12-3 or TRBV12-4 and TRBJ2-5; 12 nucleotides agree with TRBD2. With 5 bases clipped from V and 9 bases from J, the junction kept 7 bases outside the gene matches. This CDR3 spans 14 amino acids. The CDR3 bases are TGTGCCAGCAGTCCGACTAGCGGGGGTTTGGCCCAGTACTTC. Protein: CASSPTSGGLAQYF.

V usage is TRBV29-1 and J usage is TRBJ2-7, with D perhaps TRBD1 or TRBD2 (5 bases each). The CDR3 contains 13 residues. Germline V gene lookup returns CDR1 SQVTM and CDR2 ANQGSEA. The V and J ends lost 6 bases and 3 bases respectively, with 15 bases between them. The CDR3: CSVTMGRNYEQYV. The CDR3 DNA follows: TGCAGCGTAACGATGGGACGGAACTACGAGCAGTACGTC.

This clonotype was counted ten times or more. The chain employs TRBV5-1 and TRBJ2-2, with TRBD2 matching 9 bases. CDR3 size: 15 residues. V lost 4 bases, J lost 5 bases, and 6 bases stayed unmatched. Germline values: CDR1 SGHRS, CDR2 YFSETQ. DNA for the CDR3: TGCGCCAGCAGCACATTAGCGGGGGAGACCGGGGAGCTGTTTTTT. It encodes CASSTLAGETGELFF.